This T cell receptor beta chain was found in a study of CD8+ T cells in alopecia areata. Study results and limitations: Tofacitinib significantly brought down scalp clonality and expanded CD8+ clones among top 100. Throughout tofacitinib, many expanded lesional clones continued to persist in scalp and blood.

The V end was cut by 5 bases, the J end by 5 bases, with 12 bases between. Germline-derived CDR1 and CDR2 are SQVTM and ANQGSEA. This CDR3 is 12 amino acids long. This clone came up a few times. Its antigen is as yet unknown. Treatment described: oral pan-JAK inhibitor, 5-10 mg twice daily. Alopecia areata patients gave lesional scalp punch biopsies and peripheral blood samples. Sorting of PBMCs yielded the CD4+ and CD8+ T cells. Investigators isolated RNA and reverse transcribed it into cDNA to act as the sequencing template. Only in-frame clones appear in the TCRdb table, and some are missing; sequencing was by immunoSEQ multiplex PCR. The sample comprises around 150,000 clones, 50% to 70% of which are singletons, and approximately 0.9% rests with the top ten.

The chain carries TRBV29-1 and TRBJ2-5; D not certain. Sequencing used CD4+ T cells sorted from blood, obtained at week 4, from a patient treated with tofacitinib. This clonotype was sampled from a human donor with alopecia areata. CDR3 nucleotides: TGCAGCGTTCTCCAGCGCCGGGAGACCCAGTACTTC. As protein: CSVLQRRETQYF.